This T cell receptor (beta chain) was found in a study of cytomegalovirus exposure and HLA in healthy donors. As for this clone: Compared with germline, one end of the junction differs, possibly owing to a read error.

CDR1 and CDR2 from the germline V gene are SEHNR and FQNEAQ (reference sequence). The CDR3 loop spans 18 amino acids. PCR primers comprised 60 Vbeta and 13 Jbeta primers. TCRdb keeps only in-frame clones here, not all; method: immunoSEQ multiplex PCR. The table includes approximately 170,000 clones, around 83% detected once. The receptor comes from a young man in good health and CMV-seropositive. V is TRBV7-9 and J is TRBJ1-2; D gene unclear. Sequenced: PBMCs. The chain's CDR3 is CSSSSIPPFQATNYGYTF. Written as DNA, the CDR3 is TGTTCCAGCAGCTCTATACCGCCGTTCCAGGCCACTAACTATGGCTACACCTTC.